This T cell receptor beta chain was recorded in a study of T cells in Graves' hyperthyroidism and ophthalmopathy. Germline V lookup: CDR1 SQVTM, CDR2 ANQGSEA. The CDR3 length is 14 residues. V was clipped by 8 bases and J by 4 bases; unmatched bases: 9. Study-wide findings and caveats: A median roughly 6.6 months before onset, the model predicted ophthalmopathy.

Template material for amplifying TCR beta CDR3 regions consisted of RNA transcripts. First-round RT-PCR of the TCR CDR3 relied on the HTBI primer set. TCRdb independently ran MiXCR on the multiplex PCR reads; one entry per CDR3 protein. The sample lists around 420,000 distinct CDR3 sequences, approximately 14% occurring once. Comments on this clonotype: Its matching antigen is unknown.

The chain is built from TRBV29-1 and TRBJ2-1; 9 nucleotides line up with TRBD2. This sequence was found in a woman aged 18 to 35 with Graves' hyperthyroidism. Sequenced material: blood. CDR3 sequence (DNA): TGCAGCTCTGAGGCGGGAGGGTTTTACAATGAGCAGTTCTTC. Its protein product is CSSEAGGFYNEQFF.